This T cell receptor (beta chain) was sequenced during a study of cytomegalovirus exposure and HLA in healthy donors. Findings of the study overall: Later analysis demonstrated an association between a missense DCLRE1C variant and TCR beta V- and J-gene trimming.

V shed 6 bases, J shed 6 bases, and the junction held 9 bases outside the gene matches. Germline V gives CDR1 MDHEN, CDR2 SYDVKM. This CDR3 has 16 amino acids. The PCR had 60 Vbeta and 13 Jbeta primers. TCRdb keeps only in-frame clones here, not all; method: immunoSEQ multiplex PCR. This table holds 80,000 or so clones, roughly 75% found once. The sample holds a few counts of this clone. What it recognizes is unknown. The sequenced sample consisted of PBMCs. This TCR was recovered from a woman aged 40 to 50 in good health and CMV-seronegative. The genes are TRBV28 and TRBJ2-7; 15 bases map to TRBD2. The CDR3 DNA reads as TGTGCCAGCAGCTCCCCGGGACTAGCGGGAGGAGGCGAGCAGTACTTC. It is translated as CASSSPGLAGGGEQYF. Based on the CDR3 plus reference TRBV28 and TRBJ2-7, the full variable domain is DVKVTQSSRYLVKRTGEKVFLECVQDMDHENMFWYRQDPGLGLRLIYFSYDVKMKEKGDIPEGYSVSREKKERFSLILESASTNQTSMYLCASSSPGLAGGGEQYFGPGTRLTVT.